The clone carrying this T cell receptor (beta chain) was detected a few times. Its cognate antigen is unknown. The investigators reverse transcribed all of the isolated RNA, so they sequenced expressed TCRB transcripts. Deep immunoSEQ sequencing covered naive, central memory and regulatory T cell samples. Clones were read by immunoSEQ multiplex PCR, and TCRdb kept only the in-frame ones, dropping some. The table shows about 150,000 clones, with approximately 12% occurring only once. This record comes from a study of beta chain features in type 1 diabetes. Overall study findings and caveats: There was a possibility that cDNA sequencing over-represented cells with high TCR expression.

CD4+ cells of the naive, central memory, regulatory and stem cell-like memory types were sorted via CD45RO/CCR7/CD25/CD127/CD95/CD27. Each sorted fraction was over 95% pure. Specimen: central memory CD4+ T cells from blood. The receptor was isolated from a man younger than 35 in good health.

The CDR3 reads CATSSKWGTEAFF. The CDR3 DNA reads as TGTGCCACCAGCTCCAAGTGGGGCACTGAAGCTTTCTTT. V and J are TRBV15 and TRBJ1-1; D call uncertain. The CDR3 loop spans 13 amino acids. Germline CDR1 and CDR2: LNHNV and YYDKDF (reference sequence). With 5 bases removed from V and 4 bases from J, the gap between germline ends came to 11 bases.